The 9 T cell receptor beta chains listed next were all sequenced from one sample in a study of regulatory T cells in long-lasting Graves disease. Construction of the TCR beta libraries employed iRepertoire HTBI primers in conjunction with Arm-PCR of CDR3 regions. From the multiplex PCR reads, TCRdb called clonotypes with MiXCR, one entry per CDR3 protein. Of about 400,000 distinct CDR3 sequences listed, 15% are singletons. Time point given: newly diagnosed GD, antithyroid drugs for less than 3 months. The TCR library was made from RNA extracted from PBMCs. The same data also contributed to another study, on T cells in Graves' hyperthyroidism and ophthalmopathy.

The sequencing used peripheral blood mononuclear cells (PBMCs), collected at new diagnosis, from a patient treated with antithyroid drugs. Receptors originate from a woman aged 40-49 years with Graves disease.

This clonotype was seen ten or more times. The genes are TRBV2 and TRBJ2-1; D ambiguous. Between the trimmed V and J ends, which lost 10 bases and 1 base, there was a span of 11 bases. From germline, CDR1 is SNHLY and CDR2 FYNNEI. This CDR3 is 13 amino acids long. CDR3 protein: CATNDLSYNEQFF. CDR3 DNA: TGTGCCACCAACGACTTGTCCTACAATGAGCAGTTCTTC.

There are many counts of this clonotype. The chain couples TRBV4-1 to TRBJ2-5, with 7 nucleotides matching TRBD2. The germline CDR1 and CDR2 sequences are MGHRA and YSYEKL. This CDR3 is built from 15 residues. V was pared by 3 bases and J by 0 bases, with 4 bases of the junction left unmatched. CDR3 coding DNA: TGCGCCAGCAGCCAGGTGACTAGCAACCAAGAGACCCAGTACTTC. Amino acids: CASSQVTSNQETQYF.

The chain is built from TRBV4-1 and TRBJ2-1, with D unclear. This CDR3 comprises 17 residues. CDR1 and CDR2 from the germline V gene are MGHRA and YSYEKL. V was cut by 5 bases and J by 9 bases, with 26 bases left in between. The CDR3 reads CASSATAGETARSEQFF. The CDR3 bases are TGCGCCAGCAGCGCCACGGCAGGCGAAACCGCCCGAAGTGAGCAGTTCTTC.

This clonotype came up many times. The chain has TRBV19 and TRBJ1-2; D is unresolved. Trimming removed 7 bases at V and 0 bases at J, with 18 bases between. The CDR3 covers 16 residues. Germline values: CDR1 LNHDA, CDR2 SQIVND (reference sequence). CDR3 sequence: CASIRDPATANYGYTF. The DNA of the CDR3 is TGTGCCAGTATTAGAGATCCGGCGACGGCTAACTATGGCTACACCTTC.

This clonotype was found many times. The chain recombines TRBV7-2 with TRBJ2-1; 7 bases are a match to TRBD2. Germline loops: CDR1 SGHTA, CDR2 FQGNSA. CDR3 length equals 16 residues. V trimming: 1 base; J trimming: 7 bases; junction bases outside the gene matches: 10. CDR3 residues: CASSLVGGSGWNEQFF. CDR3 in DNA: TGTGCCAGCAGCTTAGTAGGCGGGAGTGGTTGGAATGAGCAGTTCTTC.

This clonotype was recorded many times. J is TRBJ1-1 and V is TRBV5-1; a possible D gene is TRBD1 (6 bases). The V and J ends lost 0 bases and 3 bases respectively, with 15 bases between them. This CDR3 is built from 16 residues. Per germline, CDR1 SGHRS and CDR2 YFSETQ. CDR3 region: CASSLGPTGPYTEAFF. DNA of the CDR3: TGCGCCAGCAGCTTGGGTCCGACAGGACCCTACACTGAAGCTTTCTTT.

This clonotype was recorded many times. This chain connects TRBV12-3 or TRBV12-4 to TRBJ1-2, with TRBD1 identical over 12 bases. Trimming took 5 bases from V and 7 from J; bases not matched to a gene: 11. The CDR3 is 16 amino acids. This chain's CDR3 is CASSARLGQGAGGYTF. In DNA form, the CDR3 reads TGTGCCAGCAGTGCACGATTGGGACAGGGGGCGGGTGGCTACACCTTC.

At least ten counts were recorded for this clonotype. This chain connects TRBV28 to TRBJ2-7; 10 bases match TRBD2. J lost 5 bases, V lost 2 bases, and 6 bases had no gene match. The CDR3 is made up of 15 amino acids. CDR1 is MDHEN, CDR2 SYDVKM, per germline. The CDR3: CASSLTTSGSDEQYF. The CDR3 nucleotides read TGTGCCAGCAGTTTAACGACTAGCGGGTCTGACGAGCAGTACTTC.

This clonotype was detected ten times or more. V is TRBV5-1 and J is TRBJ1-6; D is undetermined. Germline V lookup: CDR1 SGHRS, CDR2 YFSETQ. V was cut by 4 bases and J by 9 bases, with 14 bases left in between. The CDR3 length is 14 residues. CDR3 DNA: TGCGCCAGCAGCCCTTCTGGGGAACGTTCACCCCTCCACTTT. It encodes CASSPSGERSPLHF. The full variable domain, with the rest looked up from reference TRBV5-1 and TRBJ1-6, is KAGVTQTPRYLIKTRGQQVTLSCSPISGHRSVSWYQQTPGQGLQFLFEYFSETQRNKGNFPGRFSGRQFSNSRSEMNVSTLELGDSALYLCASSPSGERSPLHFGNGTRLTVT.